The present entry profiles one T cell receptor beta chain with its context. The antigen is not known. The record originates from a study of T cell repertoires in cytomegalovirus infection. Notes on the study in general: Dominating the ex vivo response were TCR beta clonotypes that were CMV-specific and HLA-C-restricted. Cumulated frequencies of public TCR beta families served to identify carriers of CMV plus the relevant HLA.

TCRdb processed the reads anew with MiXCR; each CDR3 protein has one entry. The table records 800,000 to 950,000 distinct CDR3 sequences, 32% of them present only once. The CDR3 loop spans 14 amino acids. Between the trimmed V and J ends, which lost 3 bases and 3 bases, there was a span of 12 bases. Germline CDR1 reads LNHDA; CDR2 reads SQIVND (reference sequence). This sequence was found in a human donor in good health (CMV status not recorded). Some clones in this sample may be carry-over from other donors' samples. The starting material was cultured CD8+ T cells from PBMCs, obtained from culture after CMV antigen stimulation. V gene TRBV19 combines with J gene TRBJ2-7; D not certain. This CDR3 reads CASSIIGAFYEQYF. CDR3 bases: TGTGCCAGTAGTATTATCGGTGCGTTCTACGAGCAGTACTTC.